Shown below are 18 T cell receptor beta chains from a single sample sequenced in a study of shared clonotypes between healthy human individuals. The table came from immunoSEQ multiplex PCR; TCRdb's copy has only in-frame clones and leaves some out. Of 1 million to 1.3 million clones listed, about four fifths were seen once; the top ten hold roughly 0.62%. The sequenced material came from memory CD4+ T cells from PBMCs. This sample's subset: CD45RA-negative fraction. The receptors were sampled from a man aged 18-30 years in good health. Some clones in this sample may be carry-over from other donors' samples.

This chain connects TRBV28 to TRBJ2-7; D is unresolved. Trimming cost V 5 bases and J 1 base, with 9 bases left between them. This CDR3 spans 13 amino acids. Germline V lookup: CDR1 MDHEN, CDR2 SYDVKM. CDR3 DNA: TGTGCCAGCAGTGACGACTCATCCTACGAGCAGTACTTC. Translated, it gives CASSDDSSYEQYF.

V and J are TRBV5-1 and TRBJ2-3, with D perhaps matching TRBD1 (5 bases). This CDR3 is built from 13 residues. Germline-derived CDR1 and CDR2 are SGHRS and YFSETQ. Trimming took off 5 bases at V and 2 bases at J, with 9 bases between the two ends. The CDR3 protein is CASRRQTTDTQYF. CDR3 coding DNA: TGCGCCAGCAGAAGACAGACCACAGATACGCAGTATTTT.

V is TRBV6-6 and J is TRBJ1-3, with D possibly TRBD1 on 5 matching bases. The germline V gene encodes CDR1 MNHNY and CDR2 SVGAGI (reference sequence). The CDR3 is 16 amino acids. Trimming cost V 7 bases and J 0 bases, with 16 bases left between them. CDR3 in DNA: TGTGCCAGCATCAAACAGGTTACCGTCTCTGGAAACACCATATATTTT. The encoded protein is CASIKQVTVSGNTIYF.

This clone was detected only once. The V call is TRBV18, the J call TRBJ1-2; 8 bases are a match to TRBD1. The CDR3 consists of 18 residues. The germline gives CDR1 KGHSH, CDR2 LQKENI. J gave up 2 bases and V 3 bases, and 14 bases lay outside the gene matches. CDR3 sequence reads: CASSPSSGTGVSNYGYTF. The CDR3 bases are TGTGCCAGCTCACCCTCGTCGGGGACAGGCGTATCAAACTATGGCTACACCTTC.

The chain has TRBV2 and TRBJ2-5, with 8 bases identical to TRBD2. This CDR3 is built from 15 residues. Germline CDR1 SNHLY, CDR2 FYNNEI. Unmatched junction bases numbered 6, after V lost 1 base and J lost 5 bases. The CDR3 loop reads CASSEEGLGRETQYF. The CDR3 DNA reads as TGTGCCAGCAGTGAAGAGGGACTAGGGAGGGAGACCCAGTACTTC.

V is TRBV29-1 and J is TRBJ1-1; maybe TRBD1 (6 bases). This CDR3 has 15 residues. CDR1 and CDR2 (germline): SQVTM, ANQGSEA. Trimming removed 8 bases at V and 3 bases at J, with 22 bases between. The CDR3 nucleotides read TGCAGCTCCAGAGGGGCAATTGGGGGCGACACTGAAGCTTTCTTT. This translates into CSSRGAIGGDTEAFF.

About this clone itself: Within the sample, other DNA sequences also encode this same CDR3. The chain combines TRBV28 with TRBJ1-2; D call uncertain. Trimming took 4 bases from V and 3 from J, leaving 3 bases between them. In germline, CDR1 is MDHEN, CDR2 SYDVKM. The CDR3 has 11 residues. In DNA form, the CDR3 reads TGTGCCAGCAGTTCTGACTATGGCTACACCTTC. Its translation is CASSSDYGYTF.

This chain joins TRBV30 and TRBJ2-7; 10 bases line up with TRBD2. J gave up 0 bases and V 8 bases, and 7 bases lay outside the gene matches. Germline V lookup: CDR1 GTSNPN, CDR2 SVGIG (reference sequence). The CDR3 runs to 14 residues. CDR3 nucleotides: TGTGCCGGGCGGTTAGCGGGGGGCTCCTACGAGCAGTACTTC. It yields the protein CAGRLAGGSYEQYF. The variable domain in full, with the rest retrieved from reference TRBV30 and TRBJ2-7, is SQTIHQWPATLVQPVGSPLSLECTVEGTSNPNLYWYRQAAGRGLQLLFYSVGIGQISSEVPQNLSASRPQDRQFILSSKKLLLSDSGFYLCAGRLAGGSYEQYFGPGTRLTVT.

V usage is TRBV6-1 and J usage is TRBJ2-1, with D possibly being TRBD1 or TRBD2 (5 bases each). Trimming took 7 bases from V and 10 from J, leaving 17 bases between them. The germline gives CDR1 MNHNS, CDR2 SASEGT. This CDR3 region has 13 residues. CDR3 nucleotides: TGTGCCAGCACGCCGGGGCCATTGTTGGAGCAGTTCTTC. This codes for CASTPGPLLEQFF.

The chain joins TRBV5-1 to TRBJ2-1; 8 bases fit TRBD2. V shed 4 bases, J shed 4 bases, and the junction held 7 bases outside the gene matches. The CDR3 contains 15 residues. Germline V gene sequence: CDR1 SGHRS, CDR2 YFSETQ. CDR3 protein: CASSRTSPVYNEQFF. In DNA form, the CDR3 reads TGCGCCAGCAGCCGGACTAGCCCCGTTTACAATGAGCAGTTCTTC.

The chain is built from TRBV30 and TRBJ1-6; tentative D call: TRBD1 (5 bases). The germline V gene has CDR1 GTSNPN and CDR2 SVGIG (reference sequence). Trimming removed 3 bases at V and 6 bases at J, with 9 bases between. The CDR3 is made up of 13 amino acids. The CDR3 loop reads CAWRSGSNSPLHF. The CDR3 DNA reads TGTGCCTGGAGGTCAGGGTCTAATTCACCCCTCCACTTT.

V is TRBV6-1 and J is TRBJ2-1, with a possible D match to TRBD1 (5 bases). Germline V gene sequence: CDR1 MNHNS, CDR2 SASEGT. CDR3 length: 13 residues. V was cut by 6 bases and J by 16 bases, with 22 bases left in between. CDR3 in amino acids: CASRETLTGLYFF. The CDR3 DNA reads TGTGCCAGCAGGGAAACACTTACAGGCCTTTACTTCTTC.

Turning to this clone: This could be a read error, since a much larger clone is one nucleotide away. Other DNA variants within this sample encode the same CDR3. V usage is TRBV4-3 and J usage is TRBJ2-1, with TRBD2 as a possible D gene (5 bases). The germline CDR1 and CDR2 sequences are LGHNA and YSLEER. V lost 3 bases and J lost 9, with 18 bases in between. The CDR3 is 15 residues long. This chain's CDR3 is CASSQADSGKREQFF. DNA of the CDR3: TGCGCCAGCAGCCAGGCCGATTCGGGGAAGCGTGAGCAGTTCTTC.

This clone has more than one count but fewer than ten. Other DNA sequences in the same sample also yield this CDR3. The chain links TRBV7-9 to TRBJ2-1, with TRBD2 matching over 7 bases. This CDR3 spans 15 amino acids. Losses at the gene ends were 5 bases for V and 4 bases for J; bases not matched to a gene: 8. The germline CDR1 and CDR2 sequences are SEHNR and FQNEAQ (reference sequence). The CDR3 sequence: CASSPLAGEYNEQFF. CDR3 sequence (DNA): TGTGCCAGCAGCCCGCTCGCGGGGGAATACAATGAGCAGTTCTTC.

The chain carries TRBV9 and TRBJ2-3, with D perhaps TRBD1 (5 bases). The CDR3 spans 16 residues. Germline CDR1 SGDLS, CDR2 YYNGEE. The germline V and J ends were trimmed by 0 bases and 3 bases, with 14 bases remaining between them. This CDR3 is CASSVEGREGTDTQYF. The DNA for the CDR3 is TGTGCCAGCAGCGTAGAGGGCAGGGAAGGGACAGATACGCAGTATTTT.

The chain recombines TRBV11-2 with TRBJ2-7; possibly TRBD1 or TRBD2 for D (5 bases each). Trimming took 7 bases from V and 6 from J, leaving 16 bases between them. The CDR3 totals 13 residues. The V gene's germline CDR1 is SGHAT and CDR2 FQNNGV. The CDR3 bases are TGTGCCAGCACACGGGACGGAGGTGGCGAGCAGTACTTC. Translation gives CASTRDGGGEQYF.

This sequence joins TRBV6-1 and TRBJ1-3; no clear D gene. The V end lost 4 bases, the J end lost 0 bases, and 4 bases lay between the germline ends. The germline V gene encodes CDR1 MNHNS and CDR2 SASEGT. CDR3 length equals 13 residues. The CDR3 is CASSADSGNTIYF. For the CDR3, the DNA is TGTGCCAGCAGTGCGGACTCTGGAAACACCATATATTTT.

V gene TRBV27 combines with J gene TRBJ1-2; TRBD1 matches 9 bases. Losses at the gene ends were 4 bases for V and 4 bases for J; bases not matched to a gene: 10. Germline CDR1 reads MNHEY; CDR2 reads SMNVEV (reference sequence). The CDR3 extends over 16 amino acids. CDR3 protein: CASSSLPGQGRYGYTF. CDR3 nucleotide sequence: TGTGCCAGCAGTTCGCTACCGGGACAGGGTCGCTATGGCTACACCTTC.